The T cell receptor (beta chain) under discussion was sequenced for a study of T-cell memory formation after mild COVID-19. Trimming shortened V by 2 bases and J by 4 bases, and 15 bases separated the two germline ends. Germline CDR1 and CDR2: ENHRY and SYGVKD. The CDR3 is 16 residues long. TCRdb recomputed calls from the 5' RACE reads with MiXCR, one row per CDR3 protein. The repertoire holds some 250,000 distinct CDR3 sequences, with more than 15% as singletons. This clonotype was sampled from a young man who had mild COVID-19 (a few samples of this study predate the infection). Cell type and time point are not known. Source material: PBMCs or a T cell subset sorted from them (not recorded which). The genes are TRBV10-3 and TRBJ1-3; unclear D gene. In nucleotides, the CDR3 is TGTGCCATCAGTGAGCCCCAACGGGGTCCCGGAAACACCATATATTTT. Translated: CAISEPQRGPGNTIYF.